This T cell receptor beta chain was identified in a study of CD8+CD57+ T cells in acquired aplastic anemia. By flow cytometry, patients selected for sequencing had shown an expansion of CD8+CD57+ cells. This clonotype appeared a single time. The CDR3 has 17 amino acids. With 6 bases clipped from V and 0 bases from J, the junction kept 12 bases outside the gene matches. The study profiled TCR beta VDJ and CDR3 using genomic DNA as template. TCRdb recomputed calls from the reads with MiXCR, one row per CDR3 protein. The profile shows over 150,000 distinct CDR3 sequences, 70% to 75% of them singletons. The specimen sequenced was sorted CD4+, CD8+, or CD8+CD57+ T cells (not recorded which) from PBMCs. The source of this sequence is a human donor with aplastic anemia. The chain links TRBV12-3 or TRBV12-4 to TRBJ2-3; 7 bases agree with TRBD2. The CDR3: CASSPLMGGGSTDTQYF. For the CDR3, the DNA is TGTGCCAGCAGCCCGCTGATGGGGGGGGGAAGCACAGATACGCAGTATTTT.